This TCR beta chain came from a study of blood T cells in healthy people across ages. Germline V gene sequence: CDR1 SGHTA, CDR2 FQGNSA. The CDR3 totals 15 residues. V lost 5 bases, J lost 0 bases, and 14 bases lay in between. In its sample, this clonotype was seen a few times. Its antigen is not known. The study, taken as a whole, reports: CMV status of donors was unknown, possibly confounding expanded clonotype changes.

A second PCR of roughly 7 to 11 cycles used a sample-barcoded 5' primer and a J-beta primer mix. TCRdb passed the 5' RACE reads through MiXCR, listing each CDR3 protein once. The repertoire holds about 800,000 distinct CDR3 sequences, with about 25% as singletons. A further study also used this sample, focusing on T cells of mothers and their children. That study reports: Donors comprised a few healthy Caucasian mothers plus their six children. Sample barcodes and 2-4 random nucleotides were added by the M1S primer of the second PCR. Per child, about 2.8 million TCR beta CDR3 reads were obtained, against over 8.5 million per mother.

This clonotype originated in a boy aged 10-17 years in good health. The sample consisted of blood. This chain links TRBV7-2 with TRBJ2-7; D gene unclear. CDR3: CASSPGPLTSYEQYF. The CDR3 DNA sequence: TGTGCCAGCAGCCCTGGACCGCTAACCTCCTACGAGCAGTACTTC. Together with reference TRBV7-2 and TRBJ2-7, the CDR3 gives the full variable domain: GAGVSQSPSNKVTEKGKDVELRCDPISGHTALYWYRQSLGQGLEFLIYFQGNSAPDKSGLPSDRFSAERTGGSVSTLTIQRTQQEDSAVYLCASSPGPLTSYEQYFGPGTRLTVT.